These T cell receptor beta chains were read from a single sample in a study of cytomegalovirus exposure and HLA in healthy donors. Method: immunoSEQ multiplex PCR; TCRdb's copy keeps in-frame clones and lacks some. Of fewer than 200,000 clones listed, nearly 90% are singletons. Material: PBMCs. The receptors originated from a woman aged 18-29 years in good health and CMV-seropositive. Both conserved end residues are part of each CDR3.

>TRBJ2-7|TRBV18
CASSPRENYEQYF
>TRBJ2-7|TRBV7-9
CASRVGTPDNEQYF
>TRBJ2-3|TRBV19
CASSSTSTETDTQYF
>TRBJ2-3|TRBV12-5
CASGGSNPDTQYF
>TRBJ2-1|TRBV9
CASSPGGSAYNEQFF
>TRBJ1-2|TRBV4-1
CASRGTGPLNYGYTF
>TRBJ2-6|TRBV18
CASSQNQGTGANVLTF
>TRBJ2-5|TRBV5-4
CASSAKGPTQETQYF
>TRBJ2-1|TRBV19
CASSNNEVNEQFF
>TRBJ2-7|TRBV5-4
CASSLAGGSYEQYF
>TRBJ1-4|TRBV5-1
CASSLAPRDSREKLFF
>TRBJ2-7|TRBV7-9
CASSLLGGGEQYF
>TRBJ2-7|TRBV2
CASKPAGAFSPYEQYF